The entry below describes one TCR beta chain. The data stem from a study of cytomegalovirus exposure and HLA in healthy donors. In the PCR, 60 Vbeta and 13 Jbeta primers were used. Profiling relied on immunoSEQ multiplex PCR, and the TCRdb table lists in-frame clones only, not all of them. In the table there are over 30,000 clones, roughly 67% of which are singletons. Germline V lookup: CDR1 SGHTA, CDR2 FQGNSA. J gave up 2 bases and V 5 bases, and 4 bases lay outside the gene matches. The CDR3 runs to 14 residues. Input material: PBMCs. The chain combines TRBV7-2 with TRBJ2-7; TRBD1 agrees at 9 bases. This sequence was found in a middle-aged man in good health and CMV-seropositive. The CDR3 region has the DNA TGTGCCAGCAGCCGCAACAGGGGGCCCTACGAGCAGTACTTC. Its translation: CASSRNRGPYEQYF.